This T cell receptor (beta chain) was sequenced in a study of metastatic and nonmetastatic thyroid tumors. TCRdb recomputed clones from the PCR reads via MiXCR. The table records about 33,000 clones, about 18% of them present only once. Nobody among the patients had been given any treatment before thyroid surgery. Trimming shortened V by 0 bases and J by 9 bases, and 15 bases separated the two germline ends. Germline V lookup: CDR1 LNHNV, CDR2 YYDKDF (reference sequence). The CDR3 length is 15 residues. This clone came up many times. The TCR comes from a male donor with papillary thyroid cancer or a benign thyroid nodule (not recorded which). Some clones in this sample may be carry-over from other donors' samples. The V and J genes are TRBV15 and TRBJ2-1; perhaps TRBD2 as D (6 bases). The source material was blood. CDR3 protein: CATSRDPGRRGEQFF. In DNA form, the CDR3 reads TGTGCCACCAGCAGAGATCCAGGCAGGAGGGGTGAGCAGTTCTTC.